This TCR beta chain was observed in a study of blood T cell repertoires in COVID-19. As for the study in general: Sources were T cells, B-cell-depleted T cells, or PBMCs; the material itself was cDNA or gDNA.

As originally analysed: How many nucleated cells were present was estimated from reference gene primer amplification. TCRdb keeps only in-frame clones here, not all; method: immunoSEQ multiplex PCR. That table furnishes V, J and clone size, whereas the DNA furnished D and trimming. The sample contains 84,000 or so clones, more than 80% of which appear only once. The TCR was taken from an elderly woman with acute or convalescent COVID-19. The material sequenced was peripheral blood.

In nucleotides, the CDR3 is TGTGCCAGCTCCCGGACAGTGTCCTACAATGAGCAGTTCTTC. Translation: CASSRTVSYNEQFF. The J gene is TRBJ2-1, the V gene TRBV18, with D possibly matching TRBD1 (6 bases). V shed 6 bases and J shed 1 base, with 10 bases lying between them. CDR1 and CDR2 (germline): KGHSH, LQKENI. The CDR3 extends over 14 amino acids.